These 10 T cell receptor beta chains were sequenced from one sample in a study of T-cell reconstitution after alpha-beta-depleted transplantation in children listed by TCRdb under 2016. Preparation of the library involved PCR. The sequencer listed for this sample is Illumina HiSeq 2500. To normalize quantification of the TCRbeta repertoire, the TCR libraries were built with molecular barcoding that relied on unique molecular identifiers. The raw public reads went through TCRdb reprocessing: fastp at Q25, MiXCR clone calling, in-frame beta chains kept. Each CDR3 protein gets just one entry, which takes the most common genes and DNA from the rows behind it. In this sample the table shows around 600,000 distinct CDR3 sequences, approximately 10% of which occur a single time. Together, the top ten hold 3.5% to 5% of the sample. Sequencing was performed on PBMCs from the stem cell graft donor, taken from the stem cell graft. These receptors were taken from a human donor who donated a stem cell graft to a child with acute myeloid leukemia.

This clonotype was counted only a few times. This chain uses TRBV11-1 with TRBJ2-1; TRBD1 is a possible D gene (6 bases). Germline assignment: CDR1 SGHAT and CDR2 FQDESV (reference sequence). The germline V and J ends were trimmed by 7 bases and 3 bases, with 10 bases remaining between them. The CDR3 extends over 13 amino acids. The CDR3, as DNA: TGTGCCAGCACCGCGGACAGCTACAATGAGCAGTTCTTC. Residues: CASTADSYNEQFF.

This clonotype has only a few counts. This chain uses TRBV7-2 with TRBJ2-5, with a weak D call TRBD1 (6 bases). The CDR3 is 14 residues long. V was cut by 5 bases and J by 3 bases, with 13 bases left in between. CDR1 is SGHTA and CDR2 is FQGNSA in the germline V gene. CDR3 amino acids: CASSQGGVKETQYF. The CDR3 DNA follows: TGTGCCAGCAGCCAAGGGGGTGTAAAAGAGACCCAGTACTTC.

This clonotype was detected ten times or more. The chain combines TRBV12-3 or TRBV12-4 with TRBJ2-7, with D possibly matching TRBD1 (6 bases). The CDR3 runs 11 residues. Trimming cost V 7 bases and J 9 bases, with 13 bases left between them. The CDR3 loop reads CASTSGTRQYF. As DNA, the CDR3 is TGTGCCAGCACCTCCGGGACACGGCAGTACTTC.

In its sample, this clonotype was seen a few times. The chain uses TRBV27 and TRBJ2-7; TRBD2 matches 8 bases. V lost 5 bases and J lost 4; bases outside the gene matches: 13. Looked up from germline, CDR1 is MNHEY and CDR2 is SMNVEV (reference sequence). The CDR3 sequence is 16 residues long. CDR3 protein: CASSPSGGDYPYEQYF. CDR3 DNA: TGTGCCAGCAGTCCTTCCGGGGGGGACTATCCTTACGAGCAGTACTTC.

V usage is TRBV28 and J usage is TRBJ2-7; no clear D gene. The CDR3 totals 13 residues. Germline-derived CDR1 and CDR2 are MDHEN and SYDVKM. V lost 3 bases and J 5 bases, leaving 11 bases between the germline ends. CDR3 residues: CASSFRSYDEQYF. The DNA for the CDR3 is TGTGCCAGCAGTTTCCGGAGCTATGACGAGCAGTACTTC.

In this sample, this clonotype turned up a few times. The chain couples TRBV7-2 to TRBJ2-1; 10 nucleotides match TRBD2. Germline V lookup: CDR1 SGHTA, CDR2 FQGNSA. Trimming took 0 bases from V and 7 from J; bases not matched to a gene: 9. CDR3 length: 17 residues. The CDR3 loop is CASSLATSGRARNEQFF. As DNA, the CDR3 is TGTGCCAGCAGCTTAGCGACAAGCGGGAGGGCCCGGAATGAGCAGTTCTTC.

In its sample, this clonotype was seen many times. The V call is TRBV20-1, the J call TRBJ1-5; 7 bases match TRBD1. Looked up from germline, CDR1 is DFQATT and CDR2 is SNEGSKA (reference sequence). The V gene end was trimmed by 5 bases and the J gene end by 1 base; junction bases not matched to a gene: 5. The CDR3 is 14 amino acids. Written as DNA, the CDR3 is TGCAGTGCTCGGACAGGTCAAAGCAATCAGCCCCAGCATTTT. As protein: CSARTGQSNQPQHF.

This clonotype was seen more than once but under ten times. V usage is TRBV20-1 and J usage is TRBJ2-2, with D possibly called TRBD1 or TRBD2 (5 bases each). From germline, CDR1 is DFQATT and CDR2 SNEGSKA (reference sequence). CDR3 size: 16 residues. The V end lost 0 bases, the J end lost 0 bases, and 11 bases lay between the germline ends. Here the CDR3 DNA reads TGCAGTGCTAGAGATTCCGGGACGGCGAACACCGGGGAGCTGTTTTTT. Its protein product is CSARDSGTANTGELFF.

The chain joins TRBV7-9 to TRBJ2-1; 10 bases fit TRBD2. Germline CDR1 and CDR2: SEHNR and FQNEAQ (reference sequence). The J segment lost 9 bases and the V segment lost 2 bases, leaving 10 bases of the junction unmatched. The CDR3 has 16 amino acids. CDR3 in DNA: TGTGCCAGCAGCTTACCCCTGGGGGTAGCGGGAGGTGAGCAGTTCTTC. Encoded protein: CASSLPLGVAGGEQFF.

This chain uses TRBV12-3 or TRBV12-4 with TRBJ2-4, with TRBD1 matching over 10 bases. Trimming at V came to 6 bases and at J to 8 bases, leaving 10 bases not matched to a gene. This CDR3 is built from 15 residues. The CDR3 coding sequence is TGTGCCAGCAGCCTTCGACAGGGGGCTACGCACATTCAGTACTTC. Amino acids: CASSLRQGATHIQYF.